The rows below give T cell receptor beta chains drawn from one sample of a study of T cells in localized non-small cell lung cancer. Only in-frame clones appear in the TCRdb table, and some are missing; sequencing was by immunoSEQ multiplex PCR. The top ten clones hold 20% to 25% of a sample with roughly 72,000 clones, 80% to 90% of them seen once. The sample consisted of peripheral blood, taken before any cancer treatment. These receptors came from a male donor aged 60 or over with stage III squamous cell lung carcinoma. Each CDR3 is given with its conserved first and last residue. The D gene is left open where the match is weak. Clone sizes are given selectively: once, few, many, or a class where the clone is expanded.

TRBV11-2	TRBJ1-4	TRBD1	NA	CASSSQGTNEKLFF	TGTGCCAGCAGCTCACAGGGGACTAATGAAAAACTGTTTTTT
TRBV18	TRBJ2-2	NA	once	CASSPGNTGELFF	TGTGCCAGCTCACCCGGAAACACCGGGGAGCTGTTTTTT
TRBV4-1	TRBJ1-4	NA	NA	CASSQLTGFGEKLFF	TGCGCCAGCAGCCAGTTAACAGGGTTTGGGGAAAAACTGTTTTTT
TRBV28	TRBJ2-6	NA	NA	CASSTPGANVLTF	TGTGCCAGCAGTACCCCCGGGGCCAACGTCCTGACTTTC
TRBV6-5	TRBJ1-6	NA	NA	CASRTSSYNSPLHF	TGTGCCAGCAGGACTAGCTCCTATAATTCACCCCTCCACTTT
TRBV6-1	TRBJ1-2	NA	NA	CASSEPGKVYGYTF	TGTGCCAGCAGTGAACCCGGCAAAGTATATGGCTACACCTTC
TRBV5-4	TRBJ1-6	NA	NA	CASRDITGTSPLHF	TGTGCCAGCAGGGATATTACAGGGACGTCACCCCTCCACTTT
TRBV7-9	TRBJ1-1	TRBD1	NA	CASRPQGMGTEAFF	TGTGCCAGCAGGCCACAGGGGATGGGCACTGAAGCTTTCTTT
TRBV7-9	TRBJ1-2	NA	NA	CASSALEASNYGYTF	TGTGCCAGCAGCGCCCTGGAGGCGAGTAACTATGGCTACACCTTC
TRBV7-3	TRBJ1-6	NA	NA	CASSLMAQGQNSPLHF	TGTGCCAGCAGCTTAATGGCGCAGGGGCAAAATTCACCCCTCCACTTT
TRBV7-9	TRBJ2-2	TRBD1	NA	CASITGGTGNTGELFF	TGTGCCAGCATCACAGGAGGGACAGGGAACACCGGGGAGCTGTTTTTT
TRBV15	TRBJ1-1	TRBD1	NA	CATSRGGTANTEAFF	TGTGCCACCAGCAGAGGGGGGACAGCTAACACTGAAGCTTTCTTT
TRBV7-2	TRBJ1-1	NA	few	CASSLFQVANTEAFF	TGTGCCAGCAGCTTATTCCAGGTAGCGAACACTGAAGCTTTCTTT
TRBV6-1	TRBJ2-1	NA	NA	CASSEGPGNEQFF	TGTGCCAGCAGCGAAGGGCCTGGGAATGAGCAGTTCTTC
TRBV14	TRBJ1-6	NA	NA	CASSQDLRGSPLHF	TGTGCCAGCAGCCAAGATCTAAGGGGTTCACCCCTCCACTTT
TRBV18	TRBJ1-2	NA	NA	CASSPRGASLYGYTF	TGTGCCAGCTCACCAAGGGGGGCCTCTCTCTATGGCTACACCTTC
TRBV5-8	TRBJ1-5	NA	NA	CASSLVGFSNQPQHF	TGTGCCAGCAGCTTGGTTGGGTTTAGCAATCAGCCCCAGCATTTT
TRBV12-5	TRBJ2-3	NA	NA	CASGSSGTFTDTQYF	TGTGCTAGTGGTTCATCCGGGACTTTCACAGATACGCAGTATTTT
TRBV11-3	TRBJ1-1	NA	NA	CASSLGLPRVNTEAFF	TGTGCCAGCAGCTTAGGGTTGCCGCGAGTGAACACTGAAGCTTTCTTT
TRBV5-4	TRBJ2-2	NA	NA	CASSLRGAGGGELFF	TGTGCCAGCAGCTTGAGAGGGGCGGGCGGCGGGGAGCTGTTTTTT
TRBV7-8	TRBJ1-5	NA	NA	CASSPIGNQPQHF	TGTGCCAGCAGCCCCATTGGCAATCAGCCCCAGCATTTT
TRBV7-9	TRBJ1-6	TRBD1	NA	CASSPGQGGSPLHF	TGTGCCAGCAGCCCAGGACAGGGAGGCTCACCCCTCCACTTT
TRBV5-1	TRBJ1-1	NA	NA	CASSSAPMGSNTEAFF	TGCGCCAGCAGCTCGGCGCCTATGGGAAGTAACACTGAAGCTTTCTTT
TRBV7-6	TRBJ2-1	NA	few	CASSLANEQFF	TGTGCCAGCAGCTTGGCGAATGAGCAGTTCTTC
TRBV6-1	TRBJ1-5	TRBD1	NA	CASSEGSGGNQPQHF	TGTGCCAGCAGTGAAGGGTCAGGGGGTAATCAGCCCCAGCATTTT
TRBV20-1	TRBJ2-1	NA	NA	CSAREGHEQFF	TGCAGTGCTAGGGAAGGGCATGAGCAGTTCTTC
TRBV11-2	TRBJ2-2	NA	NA	CASSPRVEELFF	TGTGCCAGCAGCCCCAGGGTGGAGGAGCTGTTTTTT
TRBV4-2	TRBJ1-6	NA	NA	CASSQEGTKNSPLHF	TGTGCCAGCAGCCAAGAAGGGACTAAAAATTCACCCCTCCACTTT
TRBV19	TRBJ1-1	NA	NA	CASSIDGDTEAFF	TGTGCCAGTAGTATAGATGGAGATACTGAAGCTTTCTTT
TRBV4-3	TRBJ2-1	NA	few	CASSQGWQDNEQFF	TGCGCCAGCAGCCAAGGGTGGCAGGACAATGAGCAGTTCTTC
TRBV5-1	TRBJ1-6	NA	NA	CASSLEGLNSPLHF	TGCGCCAGCAGCTTGGAGGGGCTCAATTCACCCCTCCACTTT
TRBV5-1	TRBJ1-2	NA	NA	CASRNRDSRSFNYGYTF	TGCGCCAGCAGAAACCGGGACTCACGCTCCTTTAACTATGGCTACACCTTC
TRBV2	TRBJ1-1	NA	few	CASSESPFNTEAFF	TGTGCCAGCAGTGAATCCCCTTTTAACACTGAAGCTTTCTTT
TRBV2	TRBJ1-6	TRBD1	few	CASSAEGQRLHF	TGTGCCAGCAGTGCGGAGGGACAGAGACTCCACTTT
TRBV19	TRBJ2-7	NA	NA	CASSIAGGPVNEQYF	TGTGCCAGTAGTATAGCGGGGGGCCCCGTCAACGAGCAGTACTTC
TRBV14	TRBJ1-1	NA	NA	CASSAFMVALNTEAFF	TGTGCCAGCAGCGCCTTTATGGTCGCCTTGAACACTGAAGCTTTCTTT
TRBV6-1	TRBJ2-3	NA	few	CASSEGIRSSTDTQYF	TGTGCCAGCAGTGAAGGGATTAGATCTAGCACAGATACGCAGTATTTT
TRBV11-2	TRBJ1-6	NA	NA	CASSLGRNNSPLHF	TGTGCCAGCAGCCTCGGACGGAATAATTCACCCCTCCACTTT
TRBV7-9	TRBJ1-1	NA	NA	CASSLARTEVDEAFF	TGTGCCAGCAGCCTTGCGAGGACGGAGGTTGATGAAGCTTTCTTT
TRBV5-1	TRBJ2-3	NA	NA	CASSLGISTDTQYF	TGCGCCAGCAGCTTAGGCATTAGCACAGATACGCAGTATTTT
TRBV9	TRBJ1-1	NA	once	CASSVERSTEAFF	TGTGCCAGCAGCGTAGAGCGGAGCACTGAAGCTTTCTTT
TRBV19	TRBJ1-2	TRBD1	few	CASRVRTGVYGYTF	TGTGCCAGTAGAGTTCGGACAGGGGTGTACGGCTACACCTTC
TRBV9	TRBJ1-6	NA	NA	CASSPGTYNSPLHF	TGTGCCAGCAGCCCCGGGACTTATAATTCACCCCTCCACTTT
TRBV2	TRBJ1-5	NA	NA	CASQQGGDNQPQHF	TGTGCCAGTCAACAGGGTGGGGACAATCAGCCCCAGCATTTT
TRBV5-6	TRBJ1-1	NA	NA	CASSPKGGRTEAFF	TGTGCCAGCAGCCCGAAAGGGGGACGGACTGAAGCTTTCTTT
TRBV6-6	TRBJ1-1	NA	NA	CASSPTQTEAFF	TGTGCCAGCAGTCCTACACAGACTGAAGCTTTCTTT
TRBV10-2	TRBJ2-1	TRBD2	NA	CASATSGGHLGRFF	TGCGCCAGCGCGACTAGCGGGGGACATCTCGGACGGTTCTTC
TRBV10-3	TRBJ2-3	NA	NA	CAIRGMADTQYF	TGTGCCATCCGAGGTATGGCAGATACGCAGTATTTT
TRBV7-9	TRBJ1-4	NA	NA	CASSHAEKLFF	TGTGCCAGCAGCCACGCAGAAAAACTGTTTTTT
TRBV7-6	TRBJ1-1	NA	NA	CASRVTENTEAFF	TGTGCCAGCAGAGTGACAGAGAACACTGAAGCTTTCTTT
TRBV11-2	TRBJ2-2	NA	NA	CASRVLGYGELFF	TGTGCCAGCAGGGTCCTAGGGTACGGGGAGCTGTTTTTT
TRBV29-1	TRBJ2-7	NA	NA	CSVEDPVSYEQYF	TGCAGCGTTGAAGACCCGGTCTCCTACGAGCAGTACTTC
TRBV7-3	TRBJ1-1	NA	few	CASRQGLNTEAFF	TGTGCCAGCAGGCAGGGGCTGAACACTGAAGCTTTCTTT